This TCR beta chain was profiled in a study of CD8 T cells in Susac syndrome. Sequencing targeted TCR beta in blood CD8+ and CD4+ T cells. The RNA input was 0.5 to 1 ug, and it was reverse transcribed with random hexamers. A single record per CDR3 protein comes from TCRdb applying MiXCR to the immunoSEQ multiplex PCR reads. The sample has fewer than 250,000 distinct CDR3 sequences; roughly 92% are singletons. This CDR3 has 15 amino acids. The germline V and J ends were trimmed by 3 bases and 8 bases, with 14 bases remaining between them. Germline loops: CDR1 SNHLY, CDR2 FYNNEI. The origin of this receptor is a human donor in good health. The sequenced sample was CD4+ T cells from PBMCs. V is TRBV2 and J is TRBJ1-6; D remains unclear. CDR3 amino acids: CASSERRRRYSPLHF. CDR3 nucleotides: TGTGCCAGCAGTGAGAGGCGCAGGAGGTATTCACCCCTCCACTTT.